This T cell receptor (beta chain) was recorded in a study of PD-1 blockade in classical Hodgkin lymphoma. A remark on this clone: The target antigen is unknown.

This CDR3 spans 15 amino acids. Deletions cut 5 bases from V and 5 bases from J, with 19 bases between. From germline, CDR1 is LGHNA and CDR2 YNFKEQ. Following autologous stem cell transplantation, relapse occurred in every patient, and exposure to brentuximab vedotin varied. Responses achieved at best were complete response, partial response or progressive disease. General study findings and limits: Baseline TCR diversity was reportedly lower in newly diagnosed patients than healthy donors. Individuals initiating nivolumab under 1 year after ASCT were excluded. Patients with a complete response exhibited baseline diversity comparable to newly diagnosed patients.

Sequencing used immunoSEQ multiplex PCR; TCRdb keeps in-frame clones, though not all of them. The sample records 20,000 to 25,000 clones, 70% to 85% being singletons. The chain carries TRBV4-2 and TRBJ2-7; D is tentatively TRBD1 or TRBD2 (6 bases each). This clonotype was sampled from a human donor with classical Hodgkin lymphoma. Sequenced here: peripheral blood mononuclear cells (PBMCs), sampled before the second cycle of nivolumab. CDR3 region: CASSFEERGRNEQYF. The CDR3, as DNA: TGTGCCAGCAGCTTTGAGGAGAGGGGGAGGAACGAGCAGTACTTC.